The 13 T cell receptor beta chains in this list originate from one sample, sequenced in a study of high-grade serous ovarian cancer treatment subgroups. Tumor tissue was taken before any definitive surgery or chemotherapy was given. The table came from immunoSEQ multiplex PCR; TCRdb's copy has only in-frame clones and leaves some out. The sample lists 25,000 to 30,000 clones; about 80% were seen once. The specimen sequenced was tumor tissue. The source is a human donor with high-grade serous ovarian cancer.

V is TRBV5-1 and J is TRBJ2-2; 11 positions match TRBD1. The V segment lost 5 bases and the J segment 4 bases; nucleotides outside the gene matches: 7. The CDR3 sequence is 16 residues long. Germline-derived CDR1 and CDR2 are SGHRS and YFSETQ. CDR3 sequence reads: CASRPTGTGGTGELFF. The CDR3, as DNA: TGCGCCAGCAGACCCACCGGGACAGGGGGCACCGGGGAGCTGTTTTTT.

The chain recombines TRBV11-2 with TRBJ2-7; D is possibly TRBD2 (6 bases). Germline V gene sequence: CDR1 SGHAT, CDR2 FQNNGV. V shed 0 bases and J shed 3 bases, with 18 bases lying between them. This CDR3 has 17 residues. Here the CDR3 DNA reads TGTGCCAGCAGCTTAGAGTACCGGAGGGCTCACAACTACGAGCAGTACTTC. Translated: CASSLEYRRAHNYEQYF.

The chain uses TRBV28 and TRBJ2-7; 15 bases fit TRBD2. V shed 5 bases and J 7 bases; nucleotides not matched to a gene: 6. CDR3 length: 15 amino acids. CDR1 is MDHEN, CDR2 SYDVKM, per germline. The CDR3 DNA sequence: TGTGCCAGCAGTCCCGGACTAGCGGGAGGGCGGGAGCAGTACTTC. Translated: CASSPGLAGGREQYF.

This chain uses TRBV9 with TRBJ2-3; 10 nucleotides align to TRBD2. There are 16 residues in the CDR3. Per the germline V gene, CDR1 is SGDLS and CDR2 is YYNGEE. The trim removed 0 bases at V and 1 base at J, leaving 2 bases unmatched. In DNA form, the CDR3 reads TGTGCCAGCAGCGTAGGGCTAGCGGGAGGCACAGATACGCAGTATTTT. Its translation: CASSVGLAGGTDTQYF. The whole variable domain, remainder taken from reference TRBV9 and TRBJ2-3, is DSGVTQTPKHLITATGQRVTLRCSPRSGDLSVYWYQQSLDQGLQFLIQYYNGEERAKGNILERFSAQQFPDLHSELNLSSLELGDSALYFCASSVGLAGGTDTQYFGPGTRLTVL.

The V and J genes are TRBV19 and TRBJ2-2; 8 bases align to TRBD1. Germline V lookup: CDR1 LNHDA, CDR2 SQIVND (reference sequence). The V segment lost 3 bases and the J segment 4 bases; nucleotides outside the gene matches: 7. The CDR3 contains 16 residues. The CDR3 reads CASSIPRDRSTGELFF. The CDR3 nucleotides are TGTGCCAGTAGTATTCCCAGGGACAGGAGCACCGGGGAGCTGTTTTTT.

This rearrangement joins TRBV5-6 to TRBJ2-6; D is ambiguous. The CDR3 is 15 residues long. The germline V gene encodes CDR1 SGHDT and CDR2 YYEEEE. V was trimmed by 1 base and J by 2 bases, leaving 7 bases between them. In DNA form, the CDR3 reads TGTGCCAGCAGCTTGTGGTTCGCTGGGGCCAACGTCCTGACTTTC. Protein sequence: CASSLWFAGANVLTF.

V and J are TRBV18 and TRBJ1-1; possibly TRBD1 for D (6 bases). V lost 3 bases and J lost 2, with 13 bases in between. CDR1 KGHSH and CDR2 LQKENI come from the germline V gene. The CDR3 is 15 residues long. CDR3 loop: CASSPREGGNTEAFF. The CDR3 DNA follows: TGTGCCAGCTCACCTCGAGAGGGGGGAAACACTGAAGCTTTCTTT. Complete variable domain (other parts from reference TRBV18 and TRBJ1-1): NAGVMQNPRHLVRRRGQEARLRCSPMKGHSHVYWYRQLPEEGLKFMVYLQKENIIDESGMPKERFSAEFPKEGPSILRIQQVVRGDSAAYFCASSPREGGNTEAFFGQGTRLTVV.

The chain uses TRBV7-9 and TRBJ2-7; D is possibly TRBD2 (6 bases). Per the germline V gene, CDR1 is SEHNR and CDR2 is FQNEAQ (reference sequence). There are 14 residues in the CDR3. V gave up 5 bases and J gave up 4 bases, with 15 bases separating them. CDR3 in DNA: TGTGCCAGCAGCCAGGGCGGGGAAAGTTACGAGCAGTACTTC. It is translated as CASSQGGESYEQYF.

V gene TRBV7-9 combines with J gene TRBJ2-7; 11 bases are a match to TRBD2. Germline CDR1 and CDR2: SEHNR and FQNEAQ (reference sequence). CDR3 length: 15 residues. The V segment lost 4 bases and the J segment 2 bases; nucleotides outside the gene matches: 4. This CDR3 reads CASSSTSGVPYEQYF. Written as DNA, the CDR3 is TGTGCCAGCAGCTCGACTAGCGGGGTCCCCTACGAGCAGTACTTC. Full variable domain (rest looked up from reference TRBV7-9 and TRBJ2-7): DTGVSQNPRHKITKRGQNVTFRCDPISEHNRLYWYRQTLGQGPEFLTYFQNEAQLEKSRLLSDRFSAERPKGSFSTLEIQRTEQGDSAMYLCASSSTSGVPYEQYFGPGTRLTVT.

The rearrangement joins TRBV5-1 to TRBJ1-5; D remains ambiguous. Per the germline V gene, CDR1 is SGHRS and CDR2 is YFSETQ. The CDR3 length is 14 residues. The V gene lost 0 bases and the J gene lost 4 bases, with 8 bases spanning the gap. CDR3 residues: CASSLGERNQPQHF. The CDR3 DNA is TGCGCCAGCAGCTTGGGTGAGCGGAATCAGCCCCAGCATTTT.

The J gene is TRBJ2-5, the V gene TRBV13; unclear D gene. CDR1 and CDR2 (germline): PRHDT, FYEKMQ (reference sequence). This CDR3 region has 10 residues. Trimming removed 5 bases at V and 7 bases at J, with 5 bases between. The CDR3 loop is CASSGRTQYF. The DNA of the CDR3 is TGTGCCAGCAGCGGCCGGACCCAGTACTTC.

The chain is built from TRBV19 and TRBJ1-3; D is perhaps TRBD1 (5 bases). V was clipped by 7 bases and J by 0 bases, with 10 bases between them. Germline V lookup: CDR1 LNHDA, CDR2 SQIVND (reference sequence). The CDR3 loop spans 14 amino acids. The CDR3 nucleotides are TGTGCCAGTACCGGGACGGACTCTGGAAACACCATATATTTT. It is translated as CASTGTDSGNTIYF. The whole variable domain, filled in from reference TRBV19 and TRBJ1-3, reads DGGITQSPKYLFRKEGQNVTLSCEQNLNHDAMYWYRQDPGQGLRLIYYSQIVNDFQKGDIAEGYSVSREKKESFPLTVTSAQKNPTAFYLCASTGTDSGNTIYFGEGSWLTVV.

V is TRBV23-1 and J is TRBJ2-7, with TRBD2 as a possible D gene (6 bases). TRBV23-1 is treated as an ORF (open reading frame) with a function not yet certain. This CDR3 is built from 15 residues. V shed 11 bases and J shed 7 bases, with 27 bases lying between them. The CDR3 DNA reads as TGCGCCGTTGACACCTCCGAGCGGGCGTGTGGAGAGCAGTACTTC. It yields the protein CAVDTSERACGEQYF.